The source of this T cell receptor beta chain is a study of control samples from healthy donors and cancer patients. The V gene lost 2 bases and the J gene lost 1 base, with 5 bases spanning the gap. Germline lookup yields CDR1 MNHEY and CDR2 SMNVEV (reference sequence). This CDR3 has 13 residues. Profiled with immunoSEQ multiplex PCR; TCRdb holds only in-frame clones, not every one. The data contain some 120,000 clones, 85% to 95% of them singletons. The source of this sequence is a middle-aged man with head and neck cancer. The rearrangement links TRBV27 to TRBJ1-1; D unresolved. Sequences were obtained from PBMCs. The CDR3 nucleotides read TGTGCCAGCAGTTTAATAACGAACACTGAAGCTTTCTTT. Translation: CASSLITNTEAFF.